The source of this T cell receptor beta chain is a study of cytomegalovirus exposure and HLA in healthy donors. All donors participated as healthy donors of bone marrow. The CDR3 is 16 amino acids. CDR1 and CDR2 from the germline V gene are LNHDA and SQIVND (reference sequence). Trimming stripped 6 bases from V and 3 bases from J, with 18 bases between. PCR was performed using 60 Vbeta and 13 Jbeta primers. Profiling relied on immunoSEQ multiplex PCR, and the TCRdb table lists in-frame clones only, not all of them. Of 75,000 to 90,000 clones detected, over 70% appear once; the ten largest clones hold 4.5% to 7%.

V usage is TRBV19 and J usage is TRBJ1-5, with D maybe TRBD1 (5 bases). The sequence was collected from a male donor in good health and CMV-seropositive. The sample taken for sequencing was PBMCs. The CDR3 DNA reads as TGTGCCAGTAGCCTACAGGCGGAACGGTACAATCAGCCCCAGCATTTT. It encodes CASSLQAERYNQPQHF.